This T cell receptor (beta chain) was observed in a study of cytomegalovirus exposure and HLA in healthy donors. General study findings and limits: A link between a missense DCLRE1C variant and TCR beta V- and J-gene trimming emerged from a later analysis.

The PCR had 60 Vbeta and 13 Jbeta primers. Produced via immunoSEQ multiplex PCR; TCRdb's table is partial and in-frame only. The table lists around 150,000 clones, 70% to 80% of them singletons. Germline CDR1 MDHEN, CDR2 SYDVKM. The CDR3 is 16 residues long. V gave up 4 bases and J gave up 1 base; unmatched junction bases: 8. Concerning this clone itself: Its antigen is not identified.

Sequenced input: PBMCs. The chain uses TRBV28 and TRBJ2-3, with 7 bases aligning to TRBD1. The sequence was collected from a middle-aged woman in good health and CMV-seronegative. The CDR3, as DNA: TGTGCCAGCAGTTCTGACAGGGTTGGTGGCACAGATACGCAGTATTTT. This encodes CASSSDRVGGTDTQYF.